This TCR beta chain appears in the sequencing data of a study of human T cells and chemical hapten exposure. This clonotype showed up just a few times. In germline, CDR1 is SGHTA, CDR2 FQGNSA. CDR3 size: 13 residues. The V and J ends lost 5 bases and 10 bases respectively, with 16 bases between them. The time point: patch test 3, about 24 weeks after DPC sensitization. Treatment here: therapeutic diphenylcyclopropenone sensitization with weekly scalp DPC. TCRdb re-called the RACE reads with MiXCR, one entry per CDR3 protein. The sample lists some 52,000 distinct CDR3 sequences; 9.9% were seen once. This TCR was recovered from a woman between 40 and 55 years old with alopecia areata. Some clones in this sample may be carry-over from other donors' samples. The rearrangement links TRBV7-2 to TRBJ2-3, with D perhaps TRBD2 (6 bases). The sample consisted of whole blood, taken in connection with sensitization to the hapten diphenylcyclopropenone (DPC). CDR3 nucleotide sequence: TGTGCCAGCAGCCACAATCAGCCTAGCGCGCAGTATTTT. Residues: CASSHNQPSAQYF.